These T cell receptor beta chains were read from a single sample in a study of patients and donors after allogeneic stem cell transplantation. TCRdb fed the RT-PCR reads into MiXCR, producing one record per CDR3 protein. Here the sample spans 800,000 to 1,000,000 distinct CDR3 sequences, roughly 17% being singletons. The material sequenced was blood, either unsorted or a sorted T cell fraction (not recorded which). The receptors originated from a human donor who was either an allogeneic HSCT recipient or a stem cell or donor lymphocyte infusion donor (not recorded which). It is not recorded whose cells these are; they may come from a transplant donor. Both conserved end residues are part of each CDR3. The D gene is left open where the match is weak. Size values are once, few and many counts, or a class for expanded clones, and some rows have none.

V gene	D gene	clone size	CDR3 length	J gene	CDR3 DNA	CDR3 protein
TRBV2	NA	few	14	TRBJ2-5	TGTGCCAGCAGTGAATCGAGCATGCAAGAGACCCAGTACTTC	CASSESSMQETQYF
TRBV4-3	TRBD1	NA	16	TRBJ2-5	TGCGCCAGCAGCCCCAGAGAAGGGGCAGGGGGCGAGACCCAGTACTTC	CASSPREGAGGETQYF
TRBV4-3	NA	NA	14	TRBJ2-3	TGCGCCAGCAGCCAGGGGATGTACACAGATACGCAGTATTTT	CASSQGMYTDTQYF
TRBV12-3/TRBV12-4	NA	many	14	TRBJ1-1	TGTGCCAGCAGTCCGGGACTGAAGAACACTGAAGCTTTCTTT	CASSPGLKNTEAFF
TRBV10-3	TRBD2	NA	20	TRBJ2-1	TGTGCCATCAGTGAGTCGACTCCCGGGCTAGCGGGAGGATCCTACAATGAGCAGTTCTTC	CAISESTPGLAGGSYNEQFF
TRBV20-1	NA	few	14	TRBJ1-2	TGCAGTGCTAGACCGGACACTGCTAACTATGGCTACACCTTC	CSARPDTANYGYTF
TRBV2	NA	NA	13	TRBJ2-5	TGTGCCAGCAGTGAACACATTAAGGAGACCCAGTACTTC	CASSEHIKETQYF
TRBV4-1	NA	NA	14	TRBJ2-3	TGCGCCAGCAGCCAAGTAGGGGCCACAGATACGCAGTATTTT	CASSQVGATDTQYF
TRBV15	NA	NA	13	TRBJ2-4	TGTGCCACCAGCAGAGATCACAGGGTCCCTCAGTACTTC	CATSRDHRVPQYF
TRBV30	NA	few	15	TRBJ2-7	TGTGCCTGGAGTGAACCCCGGGGGAGGTCCTACGAGCAGTACTTC	CAWSEPRGRSYEQYF
TRBV6-1	TRBD1	NA	11	TRBJ2-3	TGTGCCAGCGGCCGGGACAGGGAGAATTATTTT	CASGRDRENYF
TRBV14	TRBD1	NA	15	TRBJ1-3	TGTGCCAGCAGCTCCGGACAGGGGCTCGGAAACACCATATATTTT	CASSSGQGLGNTIYF
TRBV9	TRBD2	few	16	TRBJ2-3	TGTGCCAGCAGCGTATTAGGCGGGAGGGCCCCAGATACGCAGTATTTT	CASSVLGGRAPDTQYF
TRBV6-1	NA	few	18	TRBJ1-5	TGTGCCAGCACCCCCGCCGGCACAGGGAGTTATAGCAATCAGCCCCAGCATTTT	CASTPAGTGSYSNQPQHF
TRBV29-1	NA	NA	15	TRBJ1-1	TGCAGCGTTGGGGCACAGGTTAATATGAACACTGAAGCTTTCTTT	CSVGAQVNMNTEAFF
TRBV12-3/TRBV12-4	NA	few	15	TRBJ2-2	TGTGCCAGCAGTTTGCTGGGGACGAACACCGGGGAGCTGTTTTTT	CASSLLGTNTGELFF
TRBV25-1	NA	few	13	TRBJ2-5	TGTGCCAGCAGTGAAAGAGGCCGAGAGACCCAGTACTTC	CASSERGRETQYF
TRBV7-6	NA	NA	17	TRBJ2-5	TGTGCCAGCAGCTCGACCCTTACAGGGGAGGTTTCGGAGACCCAGTACTTC	CASSSTLTGEVSETQYF
TRBV24-1	NA	NA	15	TRBJ1-2	TGTGCCACCAGTGATACTAGACAGAGGGGCTATGGCTACACCTTC	CATSDTRQRGYGYTF
TRBV12-3/TRBV12-4	NA	many	15	TRBJ2-7	TGTGCCAGCAGTTCCCGGGACTTCAGCTCCTACGAGCAGTACTTC	CASSSRDFSSYEQYF
TRBV7-6	TRBD1	NA	15	TRBJ2-1	TGTGCCAGCAGCCCGGATACAGGGGAAAACAATGAGCAGTTCTTC	CASSPDTGENNEQFF
TRBV7-8	TRBD1	NA	16	TRBJ1-1	TGTGCCAGCAGCTTAGTTATCGGGACAGGGAACACTGAAGCTTTCTTT	CASSLVIGTGNTEAFF
TRBV5-1	NA	few	15	TRBJ1-2	TGCGCCAGCAGCTTAGGCGGGGGGCAAGCAGATGGCTACACCTTC	CASSLGGGQADGYTF
TRBV3-1	NA	NA	13	TRBJ1-2	TGTGCCAGCAGCCAAGAGGAACGTTATGGCTACACCTTC	CASSQEERYGYTF
TRBV20-1	NA	NA	15	TRBJ2-7	TGCAGTGCTATGGGGGTCAGGCATGGTTCCTACGAGCAGTACTTC	CSAMGVRHGSYEQYF
TRBV28	TRBD1	NA	19	TRBJ1-3	TGTGCCAGCAGTTTCCGAAGGAACAGGGGGCACATAGCTGGAAACACCATATATTTT	CASSFRRNRGHIAGNTIYF
TRBV12-3/TRBV12-4	NA	few	16	TRBJ2-1	TGTGCCAGCACTACGGACGACCCGGGCTCCTACAATGAGCAGTTCTTC	CASTTDDPGSYNEQFF
TRBV20-1	TRBD1	few	12	TRBJ2-7	TGCAGTGCTACCGGGACAGGGTTCCAGCAGTACTTC	CSATGTGFQQYF
TRBV12-3/TRBV12-4	NA	few	15	TRBJ2-7	TGTGCCAGCAGGGCTACGGATCTGGGGCGGCGCGAGCAGTACTTC	CASRATDLGRREQYF
TRBV4-1	NA	few	12	TRBJ2-1	TGCGCCAGCAGCCAAGATGGGTTCGGGCAGTTCTTC	CASSQDGFGQFF
TRBV12-3/TRBV12-4	TRBD1	few	14	TRBJ2-7	TGTGCCAGCAGTGGCCGGGACAGCCTTTACGAGCAGTACTTC	CASSGRDSLYEQYF
TRBV27	NA	NA	15	TRBJ2-6	TGTGCCAGCAGTTTGAGAGGGACTGGGGCCAACGTCCTGACTTTC	CASSLRGTGANVLTF
TRBV20-1	NA	few	13	TRBJ2-7	TGCAGTGCTAGTCTGGGCAGCAAATACGAGCAGTACTTC	CSASLGSKYEQYF
TRBV5-1	TRBD1	few	15	TRBJ1-1	TGCGCCAGCAGCTCCCTGGACAGGGCGAACACTGAAGCTTTCTTT	CASSSLDRANTEAFF
TRBV11-3	TRBD2	NA	16	TRBJ2-3	TGTGCCAGCAGCTTAGTAAGCGGGGGAGGGCCCGATACGCAGTATTTT	CASSLVSGGGPDTQYF
TRBV6-2/TRBV6-3	TRBD1	NA	15	TRBJ2-7	TGTGCCAGCAGTTCCGGACAGGGGGCCCCCTACGAGCAGTACTTC	CASSSGQGAPYEQYF
TRBV6-1	NA	NA	13	TRBJ1-3	TGTGCCAGCAGTGAAGGGGGCGAAAACACCATATATTTT	CASSEGGENTIYF
TRBV4-3	NA	NA	15	TRBJ2-7	TGCGCCAGCAGCCAAGGATTCGCGACCTCCTACGAGCAGTACTTC	CASSQGFATSYEQYF
TRBV14	NA	NA	16	TRBJ1-1	TGTGCCAGCAGCCAAGAACCCCGTGGATGGAACACTGAAGCTTTCTTT	CASSQEPRGWNTEAFF
TRBV15	TRBD1	NA	15	TRBJ2-7	TGTGCCACCAGCAGAGTTGGGACAGGGCTGTATGAGCAGTACTTC	CATSRVGTGLYEQYF
TRBV12-3/TRBV12-4	NA	many	15	TRBJ1-2	TGTGCCAGCAGGATGCCAGGCGGGGCGAACTATGGCTACACCTTC	CASRMPGGANYGYTF
TRBV5-4	TRBD1	few	15	TRBJ1-2	TGTGCCAGCAGCTTACCGACAGGGAGTAGCTATGGCTACACCTTC	CASSLPTGSSYGYTF
TRBV20-1	NA	few	14	TRBJ2-7	TGCAGTGCTAGAGGGAGGGGTAGCCTCTACGAGCAGTACTTC	CSARGRGSLYEQYF
TRBV20-1	TRBD1	few	14	TRBJ2-7	TGCAGCACCAGGGCTAGACAGGGGGCCTACGAGCAGTACTTC	CSTRARQGAYEQYF
TRBV6-5	NA	few	14	TRBJ2-7	TGTGCCAGCAGTTACTTACCGGGACCCTACGAGCAGTACTTC	CASSYLPGPYEQYF
TRBV6-1	TRBD1	many	15	TRBJ2-1	TGTGCCAGCAGACTCGGGACAGGGCCATACAATGAGCAGTTCTTC	CASRLGTGPYNEQFF
TRBV10-3	NA	NA	13	TRBJ1-1	TGTGCCATCAGTGAAATACCGAACACTGAAGCTTTCTTT	CAISEIPNTEAFF
TRBV4-1	NA	few	15	TRBJ2-6	TGCGCCAGCAGCCAAATCTCGACTGGGGCCAACGTCCTGACTTTC	CASSQISTGANVLTF
TRBV7-2	NA	NA	16	TRBJ2-5	TGTGCCAGCACTCCATCGAGCGGGTTTGGAGGAGAGACCCAGTACTTC	CASTPSSGFGGETQYF
TRBV15	NA	NA	15	TRBJ2-6	TGTGCCACCAGCAGAGATCTAGGGGGGTCCAACGTCCTGACTTTC	CATSRDLGGSNVLTF
TRBV12-3/TRBV12-4	NA	few	13	TRBJ2-3	TGTGCCAGCAGTGCAGTTAGCGGAGATACGCAGTATTTT	CASSAVSGDTQYF
TRBV5-1	NA	NA	16	TRBJ1-1	TGCGCCAGCAGCTTGGCGACAGGAACGATGAACACTGAAGCTTTCTTT	CASSLATGTMNTEAFF
TRBV12-3/TRBV12-4	TRBD1	few	13	TRBJ1-2	TGTGCCAGCAGGGCTACGGACAGGGAGCGCTACACCTTC	CASRATDRERYTF
TRBV2	NA	few	16	TRBJ2-2	TGTGCCAGCAGTGAGGCTTCGGGAGCAAACACCGGGGAGCTGTTTTTT	CASSEASGANTGELFF
TRBV5-1	NA	many	13	TRBJ1-1	TGCGCCAGCAGCAAGGGATTGAACACTGAAGCTTTCTTT	CASSKGLNTEAFF
TRBV25-1	NA	NA	13	TRBJ2-2	TGTGCCATAAAGGAAGGGAACACCGGGGAGCTGTTTTTT	CAIKEGNTGELFF
TRBV28	NA	few	15	TRBJ1-6	TGTGCCAGCAGGGCCCCCGGGGTAGGGAATTCACCCCTCCACTTT	CASRAPGVGNSPLHF
TRBV10-3	NA	few	11	TRBJ2-1	TGTGCCATCAGTGTATCTTTTGAGCAGTTCTTC	CAISVSFEQFF
TRBV18	TRBD1	NA	17	TRBJ2-7	TGTGCCAGCTCACCGGGGACAGGGGCGAGCAGCTCCTACGAGCAGTACTTC	CASSPGTGASSSYEQYF